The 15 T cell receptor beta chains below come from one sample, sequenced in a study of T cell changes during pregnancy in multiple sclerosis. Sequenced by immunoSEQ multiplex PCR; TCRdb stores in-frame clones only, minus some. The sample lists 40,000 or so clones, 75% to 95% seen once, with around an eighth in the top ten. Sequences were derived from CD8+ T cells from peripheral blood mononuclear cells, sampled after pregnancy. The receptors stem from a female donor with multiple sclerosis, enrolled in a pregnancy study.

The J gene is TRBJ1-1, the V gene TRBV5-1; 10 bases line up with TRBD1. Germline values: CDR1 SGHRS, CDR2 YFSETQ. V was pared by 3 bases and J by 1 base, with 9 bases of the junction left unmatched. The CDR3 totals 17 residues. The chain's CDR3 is CASSWGQGTFQNTEAFF. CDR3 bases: TGCGCCAGCAGCTGGGGACAGGGGACATTTCAGAACACTGAAGCTTTCTTT.

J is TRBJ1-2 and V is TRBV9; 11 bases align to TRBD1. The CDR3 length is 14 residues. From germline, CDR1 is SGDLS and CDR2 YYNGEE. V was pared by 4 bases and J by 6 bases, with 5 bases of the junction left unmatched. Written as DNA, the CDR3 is TGTGCCAGCAGCACCCGGGACAGGGGGGATGGCTACACCTTC. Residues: CASSTRDRGDGYTF.

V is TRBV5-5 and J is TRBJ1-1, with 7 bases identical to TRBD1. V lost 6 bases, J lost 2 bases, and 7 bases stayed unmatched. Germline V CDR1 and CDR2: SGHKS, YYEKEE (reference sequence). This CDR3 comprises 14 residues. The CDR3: CASTRDSSNTEAFF. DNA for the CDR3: TGTGCCAGCACCCGGGACAGTTCAAACACTGAAGCTTTCTTT.

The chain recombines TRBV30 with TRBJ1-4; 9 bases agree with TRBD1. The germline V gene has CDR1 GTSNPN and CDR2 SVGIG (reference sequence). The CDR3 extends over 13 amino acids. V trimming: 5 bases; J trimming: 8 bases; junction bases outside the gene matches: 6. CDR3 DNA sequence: TGTGCCTGGGAGGACAGGGGACGAGAAAAACTGTTTTTT. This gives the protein CAWEDRGREKLFF.

In DNA, the CDR3 is TGTGCCAGCAGTAATAACAGGGCTCCCTACGAGCAGTACTTC. It is translated as CASSNNRAPYEQYF. The chain uses TRBV6-1 and TRBJ2-7, with D maybe TRBD1 (6 bases). This CDR3 region has 14 residues. Germline V gene data show CDR1 as MNHNS and CDR2 as SASEGT. V was clipped by 5 bases and J by 2 bases, with 13 bases between them.

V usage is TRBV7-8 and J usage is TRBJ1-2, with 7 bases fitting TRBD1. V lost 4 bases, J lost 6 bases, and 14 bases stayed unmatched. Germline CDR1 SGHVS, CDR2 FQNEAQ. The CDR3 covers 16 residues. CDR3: CASSSSRSTGIHGYTF. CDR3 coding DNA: TGTGCCAGCAGCTCCTCCCGCTCGACAGGGATCCATGGCTACACCTTC.

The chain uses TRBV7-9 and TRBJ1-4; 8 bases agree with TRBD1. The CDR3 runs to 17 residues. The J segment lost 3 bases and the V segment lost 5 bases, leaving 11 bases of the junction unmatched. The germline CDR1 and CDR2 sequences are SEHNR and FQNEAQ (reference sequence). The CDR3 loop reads CASSPGRQGTPNEKLFF. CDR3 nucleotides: TGTGCCAGCAGCCCCGGGCGACAGGGGACTCCTAATGAAAAACTGTTTTTT.

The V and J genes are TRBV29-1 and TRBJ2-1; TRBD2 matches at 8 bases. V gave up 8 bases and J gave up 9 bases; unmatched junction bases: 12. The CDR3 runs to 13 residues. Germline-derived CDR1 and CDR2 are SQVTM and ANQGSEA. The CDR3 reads CSFPGTSVSEQFF. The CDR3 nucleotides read TGCAGCTTCCCCGGGACTAGTGTCTCTGAGCAGTTCTTC.

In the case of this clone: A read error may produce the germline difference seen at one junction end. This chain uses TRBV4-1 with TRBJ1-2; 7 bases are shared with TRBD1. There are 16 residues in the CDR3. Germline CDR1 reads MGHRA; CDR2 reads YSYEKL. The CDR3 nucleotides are TGCGCCAGCAGCCAAGGGCCGGGCCAGGGGGTTATCGCGGATCCTTTC. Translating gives CASSQGPGQGVIADPF.

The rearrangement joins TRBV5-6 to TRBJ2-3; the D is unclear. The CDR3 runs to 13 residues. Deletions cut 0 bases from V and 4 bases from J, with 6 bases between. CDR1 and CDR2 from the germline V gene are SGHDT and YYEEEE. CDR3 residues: CASSLGTADTQYF. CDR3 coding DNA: TGTGCCAGCAGCTTGGGTACGGCAGATACGCAGTATTTT.

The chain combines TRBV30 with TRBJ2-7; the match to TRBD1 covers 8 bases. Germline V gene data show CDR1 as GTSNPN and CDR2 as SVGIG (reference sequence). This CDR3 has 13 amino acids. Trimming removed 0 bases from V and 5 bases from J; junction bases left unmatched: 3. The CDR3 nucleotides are TGTGCCTGGAGTGTGGGACAGGTCGACGAGCAGTACTTC. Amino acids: CAWSVGQVDEQYF.

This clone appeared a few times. Here the CDR3 reads CASSGTASYNEQFF. For the CDR3, the DNA is TGTGCCAGCAGCGGGACAGCCTCCTACAATGAGCAGTTCTTC. This chain links TRBV9 with TRBJ2-1, with a possible D match to TRBD1 (6 bases). This CDR3 is 14 amino acids long. Germline loops: CDR1 SGDLS, CDR2 YYNGEE. V lost 3 bases and J lost 0, with 7 bases in between. Looking up the rest from reference TRBV9 and TRBJ2-1 gives the full variable domain: DSGVTQTPKHLITATGQRVTLRCSPRSGDLSVYWYQQSLDQGLQFLIQYYNGEERAKGNILERFSAQQFPDLHSELNLSSLELGDSALYFCASSGTASYNEQFFGPGTRLTVL.

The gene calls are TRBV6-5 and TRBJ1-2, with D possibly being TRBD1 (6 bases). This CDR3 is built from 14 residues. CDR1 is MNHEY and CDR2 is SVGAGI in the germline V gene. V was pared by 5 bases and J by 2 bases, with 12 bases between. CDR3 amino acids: CASSPQGSNYGYTF. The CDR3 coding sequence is TGTGCCAGCAGTCCCCAGGGGTCGAACTATGGCTACACCTTC.

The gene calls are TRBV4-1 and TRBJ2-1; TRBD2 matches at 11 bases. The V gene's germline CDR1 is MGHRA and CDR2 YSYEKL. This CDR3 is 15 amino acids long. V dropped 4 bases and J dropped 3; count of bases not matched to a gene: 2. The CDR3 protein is CASSLLAGGYNEQFF. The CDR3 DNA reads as TGCGCCAGCAGCCTTCTAGCGGGGGGCTACAATGAGCAGTTCTTC.

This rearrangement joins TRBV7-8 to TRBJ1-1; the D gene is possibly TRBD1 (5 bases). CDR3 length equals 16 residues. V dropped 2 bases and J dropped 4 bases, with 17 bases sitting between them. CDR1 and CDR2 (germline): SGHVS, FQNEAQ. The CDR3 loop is CASSLRSGPAGTEAFF. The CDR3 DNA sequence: TGTGCCAGCAGCTTAAGATCAGGGCCTGCTGGCACTGAAGCTTTCTTT.